The 24 T cell receptor beta chains listed next were all sequenced from one sample in a study of radiation and T cells in renal cell carcinoma. Regarding time point: blood 2 weeks post-SBRT. Treatment defined: 15 Gy SBRT to primary tumor, nephrectomy 4 weeks later. TCRdb's copy holds only in-frame clones and misses some; the assay was immunoSEQ multiplex PCR. The sample holds around 130,000 clones, around 90% seen once. The starting material was blood, obtained from a patient whose treatment included radiotherapy and nephrectomy. The origin of the receptors is a woman between 70 and 85 years old with renal cell carcinoma.

The rearrangement links TRBV21-1 to TRBJ1-4. TRBV21-1 is marked as a pseudogene. CDR3 length: 10 residues. The CDR3 DNA reads as TGTGCCAGCAGCCCACAAAAACTGTTTTTT. Translated, it gives CASSPQKLFF.

The genes are TRBV29-1 and TRBJ1-4; D is unclear. Germline assignment: CDR1 SQVTM and CDR2 ANQGSEA. V lost 4 bases to trimming and J lost 7 bases, with 13 bases between them. The CDR3 has 13 amino acids. CDR3 sequence: CSVGRAPSEKLFF. The CDR3 nucleotides read TGCAGCGTTGGGCGGGCTCCTTCTGAAAAACTGTTTTTT.

The J gene is TRBJ1-5, the V gene TRBV27, with D unclear. Germline-derived CDR1 and CDR2 are MNHEY and SMNVEV (reference sequence). Between the trimmed V and J ends, which lost 6 bases and 0 bases, there was a span of 9 bases. CDR3 length: 14 residues. DNA of the CDR3: TGTGCCAGCAGCTGGGATTATAGCAATCAGCCCCAGCATTTT. Its translation: CASSWDYSNQPQHF.

The rearrangement joins TRBV11-3 to TRBJ2-1, with TRBD1 as a possible D gene (6 bases). Germline V gene sequence: CDR1 SGHNT, CDR2 YENEEA. The CDR3 is 12 residues long. V was pared by 7 bases and J by 9 bases, with 13 bases between. CDR3 DNA: TGTGCCAGCACCATAAGAGGGGGTGAGCAGTTCTTC. This encodes CASTIRGGEQFF. The complete variable domain, with remaining parts taken from reference TRBV11-3 and TRBJ2-1, reads EAGVVQSPRYKIIEKKQPVAFWCNPISGHNTLYWYLQNLGQGPELLIRYENEEAVDDSQLPKDRFSAERLKGVDSTLKIQPAELGDSAVYLCASTIRGGEQFFGPGTRLTVL.

The V and J genes are TRBV7-8 and TRBJ2-2, with D uncertain. The CDR3 runs to 16 residues. The ends were cut back, 5 bases at V and 3 bases at J, with 16 bases in the middle. Germline V gives CDR1 SGHVS, CDR2 FQNEAQ. The DNA of the CDR3 is TGTGCCAGCAGCCCTTCTAGTAGCTCCGACACCGGGGAGCTGTTTTTT. It yields the protein CASSPSSSSDTGELFF.

This clone was counted only a few times. The DNA for the CDR3 is TGTGCCAGCAGCTGGACAAGGAACACTGAAGCTTTCTTT. Residues: CASSWTRNTEAFF. The chain is built from TRBV5-4 and TRBJ1-1; D perhaps matches TRBD1 (5 bases). Trimming pared 3 bases from V and 1 base from J, leaving 7 bases between. Looked up from germline, CDR1 is SGHNT and CDR2 is YYREEE (reference sequence). The CDR3 is 13 residues long.

The chain links TRBV6-1 to TRBJ2-2; TRBD1 is a possible D gene (6 bases). Per germline, CDR1 MNHNS and CDR2 SASEGT. V gave up 5 bases and J gave up 4 bases, with 11 bases separating them. This CDR3 contains 14 residues. The CDR3 DNA reads as TGTGCCAGCAGTCCAGGGGTTACCACCGGGGAGCTGTTTTTT. This sequence encodes CASSPGVTTGELFF.

This chain joins TRBV19 and TRBJ1-5; 8 bases map to TRBD1. The length of the CDR3 is 16 residues. The J segment lost 1 base and the V segment lost 3 bases, leaving 5 bases of the junction unmatched. CDR1 and CDR2 (germline): LNHDA, SQIVND (reference sequence). The CDR3 here is CASSMRQGQSNQPQHF. Written as DNA, the CDR3 is TGTGCCAGTAGTATGAGACAGGGGCAAAGCAATCAGCCCCAGCATTTT. The full variable domain, with the rest looked up from reference TRBV19 and TRBJ1-5, is DGGITQSPKYLFRKEGQNVTLSCEQNLNHDAMYWYRQDPGQGLRLIYYSQIVNDFQKGDIAEGYSVSREKKESFPLTVTSAQKNPTAFYLCASSMRQGQSNQPQHFGDGTRLSIL.

The chain joins TRBV29-1 to TRBJ2-1, with D tentatively TRBD1 (6 bases). This CDR3 contains 13 residues. The germline CDR1 and CDR2 sequences are SQVTM and ANQGSEA. Trimming stripped 4 bases from V and 4 bases from J, with 11 bases between. DNA for the CDR3: TGCAGCGTTGTAGGACAGTTATACAATGAGCAGTTCTTC. It translates to CSVVGQLYNEQFF.

The CDR3 sequence is CAWSRGTVGSTDTQYF. The CDR3 region has the DNA TGTGCCTGGAGCCGCGGGACAGTCGGGAGCACAGATACGCAGTATTTT. The rearrangement links TRBV30 to TRBJ2-3, with D maybe TRBD1 (7 bases). CDR3 size: 16 residues. Germline V gives CDR1 GTSNPN, CDR2 SVGIG (reference sequence). V lost 3 bases and J 0 bases, leaving 16 bases between the germline ends.

The V gene is TRBV19, the J gene TRBJ1-1; D remains unclear. The CDR3 covers 13 residues. Germline V gene data show CDR1 as LNHDA and CDR2 as SQIVND (reference sequence). V lost 5 bases and J lost 4, with 11 bases in between. The CDR3 DNA is TGTGCCAGTAGTGGATTCGGGTCCACTGAAGCTTTCTTT. It encodes CASSGFGSTEAFF.

V is TRBV19 and J is TRBJ1-3; possible D gene TRBD1, 5 bases. The CDR3 length is 16 residues. Deletions cut 10 bases from V and 0 bases from J, with 19 bases between. The germline gives CDR1 LNHDA, CDR2 SQIVND (reference sequence). CDR3 residues: CATDGRARGSGNTIYF. The CDR3, as DNA: TGTGCCACCGACGGGAGGGCTAGGGGCTCTGGAAACACCATATATTTT.

J is TRBJ2-2 and V is TRBV5-5; 8 positions match TRBD1. The CDR3 contains 15 residues. Germline values: CDR1 SGHKS, CDR2 YYEKEE (reference sequence). V was clipped by 3 bases and J by 7 bases; unmatched bases: 8. CDR3 DNA: TGTGCCAGCAGCTCGGCAGGGGGCGGTGGCGGGGAGCTGTTTTTT. Its translation: CASSSAGGGGGELFF.

CDR3 DNA sequence: TGCGCCAGCAGCCCCCTGACTAGCGGGGGGAACACCGGGGAGCTGTTTTTT. Translating gives CASSPLTSGGNTGELFF. The V and J genes are TRBV5-1 and TRBJ2-2; 12 bases line up with TRBD2. CDR1 is SGHRS and CDR2 is YFSETQ in the germline V gene. V trimming: 4 bases; J trimming: 1 base; junction bases outside the gene matches: 5. The CDR3 is made up of 17 amino acids.

About this clone itself: The identical CDR3 is also encoded by other nucleotide sequences in the sample. This chain uses TRBV30 with TRBJ2-3; D is unresolved. The CDR3 covers 14 residues. The V gene lost 0 bases and the J gene lost 2 bases, with 9 bases spanning the gap. Germline CDR1 and CDR2: GTSNPN and SVGIG (reference sequence). The DNA for the CDR3 is TGTGCCTGGAGTGTAGGCGGATCCACAGATACGCAGTATTTT. It translates to CAWSVGGSTDTQYF.

V and J are TRBV6-5 and TRBJ1-1; no clear D gene. The ends were cut back, 1 base at V and 5 bases at J, with 11 bases in the middle. The length of the CDR3 is 14 residues. Looked up from germline, CDR1 is MNHEY and CDR2 is SVGAGI. This CDR3 reads CASSYFRGSTEAFF. The CDR3 DNA reads TGTGCCAGCAGTTACTTCCGGGGAAGTACTGAAGCTTTCTTT.

This clone was seen once. The V call is TRBV30, the J call TRBJ2-7; D is unclear. Germline-derived CDR1 and CDR2 are GTSNPN and SVGIG (reference sequence). The CDR3 spans 13 residues. V lost 0 bases and J lost 2, with 8 bases in between. The CDR3 here is CAWSVGVAYEQYF. CDR3 sequence (DNA): TGTGCCTGGAGTGTAGGTGTAGCCTACGAGCAGTACTTC.

The V gene is TRBV4-2, the J gene TRBJ2-6; the D call may be TRBD1 or TRBD2 (5 bases each). The CDR3 covers 19 residues. CDR1 and CDR2 from the germline V gene are LGHNA and YNFKEQ. V was trimmed by 6 bases and J by 0 bases, leaving 21 bases between them. The CDR3 region has the DNA TGTGCCAGCAGACCATCAGCCGGGACCGTCAACTCTGGGGCCAACGTCCTGACTTTC. Protein sequence: CASRPSAGTVNSGANVLTF.

This clone was picked up one time. The chain employs TRBV9 and TRBJ2-1, with D perhaps being TRBD1 or TRBD2 (5 bases each). The V gene lost 4 bases and the J gene lost 4 bases, with 18 bases spanning the gap. CDR1 is SGDLS and CDR2 is YYNGEE in the germline V gene. The CDR3 is 16 amino acids. The CDR3 sequence is CASSPRDGVTYNEQFF. CDR3 bases: TGTGCCAGCAGCCCTCGGGACGGTGTTACTTACAATGAGCAGTTCTTC.

The rearrangement joins TRBV4-2 to TRBJ2-2; 14 nucleotides match TRBD2. Per the germline V gene, CDR1 is LGHNA and CDR2 is YNFKEQ. V shed 5 bases and J 5 bases; nucleotides not matched to a gene: 16. This CDR3 is 20 amino acids long. CDR3 in DNA: TGTGCCAGCAGCTTTTCCGCCCCGACTAGCGGGGGGGCTAAAACCGGGGAGCTGTTTTTT. Translation gives CASSFSAPTSGGAKTGELFF.

CDR3 sequence (DNA): TGTGCCAGCAGCTTACGTACCGGCCCCGGGGAGGGCTACACCTTC. This codes for CASSLRTGPGEGYTF. V gene TRBV7-2 combines with J gene TRBJ1-2, with D unresolved. The length of the CDR3 is 15 residues. CDR1 SGHTA and CDR2 FQGNSA come from the germline V gene. Trimming cost V 2 bases and J 8 bases, with 18 bases left between them. The full variable domain, in which reference TRBV7-2 and TRBJ1-2 provide the parts outside the CDR3, is GAGVSQSPSNKVTEKGKDVELRCDPISGHTALYWYRQSLGQGLEFLIYFQGNSAPDKSGLPSDRFSAERTGGSVSTLTIQRTQQEDSAVYLCASSLRTGPGEGYTFGSGTRLTVV.

This chain joins TRBV19 and TRBJ2-3; no definite D call. CDR1 LNHDA and CDR2 SQIVND come from the germline V gene (reference sequence). V was clipped by 5 bases and J by 2 bases, with 8 bases between them. The CDR3 totals 13 residues. CDR3 in amino acids: CASSAGATDTQYF. Written as DNA, the CDR3 is TGTGCCAGTAGTGCCGGAGCCACAGATACGCAGTATTTT. Full variable domain (rest looked up from reference TRBV19 and TRBJ2-3): DGGITQSPKYLFRKEGQNVTLSCEQNLNHDAMYWYRQDPGQGLRLIYYSQIVNDFQKGDIAEGYSVSREKKESFPLTVTSAQKNPTAFYLCASSAGATDTQYFGPGTRLTVL.

The chain joins TRBV6-1 to TRBJ2-7, with 12 bases lining up with TRBD2. This CDR3 is built from 15 residues. V lost 2 bases, J lost 5 bases, and 4 bases stayed unmatched. Germline values: CDR1 MNHNS, CDR2 SASEGT. DNA for the CDR3: TGTGCCAGCAGTGAAAGGACTAGCGGGGACAACGAGCAGTACTTC. It yields the protein CASSERTSGDNEQYF.

The rearrangement uses TRBV9 and TRBJ2-2; D is undetermined. Trimming shortened V by 0 bases and J by 6 bases, and 12 bases separated the two germline ends. The CDR3 is made up of 15 amino acids. Germline assignment: CDR1 SGDLS and CDR2 YYNGEE. CDR3 region: CASSVVFSGPGELFF. As DNA, the CDR3 is TGTGCCAGCAGCGTAGTTTTTAGTGGGCCCGGGGAGCTGTTTTTT. The variable domain in full, completed from reference TRBV9 and TRBJ2-2, reads DSGVTQTPKHLITATGQRVTLRCSPRSGDLSVYWYQQSLDQGLQFLIQYYNGEERAKGNILERFSAQQFPDLHSELNLSSLELGDSALYFCASSVVFSGPGELFFGEGSRLTVL.